One and the same sample provided the 2 T cell receptor beta chains below, sequenced in a study of cytomegalovirus exposure and HLA in healthy donors. PCR used 60 Vbeta primers and 13 Jbeta primers. The repertoire was sequenced with immunoSEQ multiplex PCR; TCRdb's copy has only in-frame clones and lacks some. Its table records under 200,000 clones. Sample: PBMCs. Source of these receptors: a young man in good health and CMV-seronegative.

The chain carries TRBV30 and TRBJ1-5; maybe TRBD1 (6 bases). V lost 1 base to trimming and J lost 3 bases, with 7 bases between them. The CDR3 extends over 13 amino acids. CDR1 is GTSNPN, CDR2 SVGIG, per germline (reference sequence). CDR3 protein: CAWSDRDNQPQHF. For the CDR3, the DNA is TGTGCCTGGAGTGACAGGGACAATCAGCCCCAGCATTTT.

The chain employs TRBV5-4 and TRBJ1-4; D perhaps matches TRBD1 (5 bases). The CDR3 spans 15 residues. Trimming left V 4 bases short and J 3 bases short, with 13 bases between. The germline V gene has CDR1 SGHNT and CDR2 YYREEE (reference sequence). The CDR3 region is CASSPRDSANEKLFF. DNA of the CDR3: TGTGCCAGCAGCCCCAGGGATTCAGCTAATGAAAAACTGTTTTTT.